This T cell receptor (beta chain) was recorded in a study of blood T cell repertoires in COVID-19. Study-wide background: COVID-19 samples, acute and convalescent, were from the United States, Italy and Spain. PBMCs, B-cell-depleted T cells, or T cells were the source of the cDNA or gDNA that made up the material.

Authors' data handling: Quantification of nucleated cells was approximated via reference gene primer amplification. TCRdb's copy holds only in-frame clones and misses some; the assay was immunoSEQ multiplex PCR. V, J and clone size derive from that table, while D and trimming were established from the DNA sequence. The sample has roughly 250,000 clones; about 87% are singletons. Germline V CDR1 and CDR2: LNHDA, SQIVND (reference sequence). The junction had 6 bases not matched to a gene; V was cut back by 5 bases and J by 4 bases. CDR3 length equals 15 residues. The TCR originated in a man aged 55 to 70 who had recovered from COVID-19. This chain connects TRBV19 to TRBJ2-1; 9 positions match TRBD1. Sequenced input: peripheral blood. CDR3 bases: TGTGCCAGTAGTCCTCGGGACAGGGTTTACAATGAGCAGTTCTTC. Protein sequence: CASSPRDRVYNEQFF. The entire variable domain, with the rest obtained from reference TRBV19 and TRBJ2-1, is as follows: DGGITQSPKYLFRKEGQNVTLSCEQNLNHDAMYWYRQDPGQGLRLIYYSQIVNDFQKGDIAEGYSVSREKKESFPLTVTSAQKNPTAFYLCASSPRDRVYNEQFFGPGTRLTVL.